These 29 T cell receptor beta chains were all obtained from the same sample, sequenced in a study of Ad26.COV2.S vaccination and SARS-CoV-2 variants. Treatment described: 15 to 20 received Ad26.COV2.S at low or high dose, single or two shots; about five received placebo; per-sample allocation not given. Collection of samples fell on day 63 after the first vaccine or placebo injection. Profiled with immunoSEQ multiplex PCR; TCRdb holds only in-frame clones, not every one. The table includes approximately 300,000 clones, around four fifths detected once. The sample here was peripheral blood, taken in a trial of Ad26.COV2.S vaccine versus placebo. All receptors come from a person aged 18-65 years who received the Ad26.COV2.S COVID-19 vaccine or a placebo.

This clone has a handful of counts. The rearrangement links TRBV4-2 to TRBJ2-7; no clear D. This CDR3 comprises 16 residues. From germline, CDR1 is LGHNA and CDR2 YNFKEQ. Trimming left V 1 base short and J 0 bases short, with 13 bases between. CDR3 bases: TGTGCCAGCAGCCAAGTTATCCCGGTAAGCTCCTACGAGCAGTACTTC. Translation gives CASSQVIPVSSYEQYF.

This clone was detected a few times. V usage is TRBV6-6 and J usage is TRBJ1-2; 9 nucleotides match TRBD1. This CDR3 is 13 amino acids long. Germline V gene data show CDR1 as MNHNY and CDR2 as SVGAGI (reference sequence). The V and J ends lost 6 bases and 11 bases, in that order; junction bases with no gene match: 10. The CDR3 region is CASRPSTGGRYTF. The CDR3 nucleotides are TGTGCCAGCAGACCATCGACAGGGGGTCGTTACACCTTC.

The rearrangement links TRBV7-2 to TRBJ2-7, with D possibly being TRBD2 (7 bases). Trimming took off 3 bases at V and 5 bases at J, with 23 bases between the two ends. This CDR3 has 17 residues. The germline gives CDR1 SGHTA, CDR2 FQGNSA. The CDR3: CASSFDGGQDFLDEQYF. The CDR3 nucleotides are TGTGCCAGCAGCTTCGACGGGGGGCAGGATTTTCTCGACGAGCAGTACTTC.

This clone was counted once. V is TRBV9 and J is TRBJ2-7; D unclear. This CDR3 is 15 amino acids long. V shed 0 bases and J shed 0 bases, with 10 bases lying between them. Looked up from germline, CDR1 is SGDLS and CDR2 is YYNGEE. This CDR3 is CASSVDPGTSYEQYF. The CDR3 coding sequence is TGTGCCAGCAGCGTAGACCCGGGTACCTCCTACGAGCAGTACTTC.

The chain links TRBV24-1 to TRBJ2-5; D may be TRBD1 (5 bases). Trimming took off 3 bases at V and 2 bases at J, with 12 bases between the two ends. CDR1 is KGHDR and CDR2 is SFDVKD in the germline V gene. The CDR3 extends over 15 amino acids. The CDR3 reads CATSDPTELQETQYF. The CDR3 DNA is TGTGCCACCAGTGATCCGACAGAGCTACAAGAGACCCAGTACTTC.

The V gene is TRBV11-2, the J gene TRBJ2-7; no clear D gene. Germline lookup yields CDR1 SGHAT and CDR2 FQNNGV. Trimming removed 1 base at V and 7 bases at J, with 8 bases between. The CDR3 runs to 12 residues. CDR3 in amino acids: CASSLAHGEQYF. The CDR3 DNA reads as TGTGCCAGCAGCTTAGCCCACGGGGAGCAGTACTTC.

A few counts support this clone. The V gene is TRBV7-8, the J gene TRBJ2-3; 9 bases align to TRBD2. CDR3 length equals 16 residues. J lost 3 bases, V lost 1 base, and 5 bases had no gene match. Germline CDR1 is SGHVS and CDR2 is FQNEAQ. This CDR3 is CASSLVGTSWTDTQYF. Written as DNA, the CDR3 is TGTGCCAGCAGCTTAGTCGGGACTAGCTGGACAGATACGCAGTATTTT.

This clone was observed once. The chain couples TRBV30 to TRBJ1-5; no clear D. Germline CDR1 reads GTSNPN; CDR2 reads SVGIG (reference sequence). The CDR3 is 16 amino acids. Between the trimmed V and J ends, which lost 2 bases and 0 bases, there was a span of 14 bases. The CDR3 coding sequence is TGTGCCTGGAGTCCCGGCAGCCCCTATAGCAATCAGCCCCAGCATTTT. This encodes CAWSPGSPYSNQPQHF.

The chain carries TRBV28 and TRBJ2-4; TRBD2 is a possible D gene (6 bases). Germline V lookup: CDR1 MDHEN, CDR2 SYDVKM. This CDR3 has 15 amino acids. Trimming took off 6 bases at V and 4 bases at J, with 16 bases between the two ends. Written as DNA, the CDR3 is TGTGCCAGCAGCCCTGATCCCGCGGGGAAAAACATTCAGTACTTC. Translated, it gives CASSPDPAGKNIQYF. Complete variable domain (other parts from reference TRBV28 and TRBJ2-4): DVKVTQSSRYLVKRTGEKVFLECVQDMDHENMFWYRQDPGLGLRLIYFSYDVKMKEKGDIPEGYSVSREKKERFSLILESASTNQTSMYLCASSPDPAGKNIQYFGAGTRLSVL.

The V gene is TRBV28, the J gene TRBJ1-1; tentative D call: TRBD1 (5 bases). The germline V and J ends were trimmed by 3 bases and 4 bases, with 15 bases remaining between them. Germline V CDR1 and CDR2: MDHEN, SYDVKM. The CDR3 consists of 15 residues. The CDR3 region has the DNA TGTGCCAGCAGTTTTTATCGAGCAGGGCGCACTGAAGCTTTCTTT. It encodes CASSFYRAGRTEAFF.

This clone appeared a single time. The chain joins TRBV30 to TRBJ1-1; D gene uncertain. CDR1 GTSNPN and CDR2 SVGIG come from the germline V gene (reference sequence). The CDR3 spans 12 residues. Trimming took off 0 bases at V and 8 bases at J, with 10 bases between the two ends. CDR3 DNA sequence: TGTGCCTGGAGTGTAGTCGGGCAAGAAGCTTTCTTT. As protein: CAWSVVGQEAFF.

Only a few counts were recorded for this clone. V gene TRBV13 combines with J gene TRBJ2-3, with D perhaps matching TRBD1 (6 bases). There are 17 residues in the CDR3. V dropped 5 bases and J dropped 0 bases, with 18 bases sitting between them. Germline V CDR1 and CDR2: PRHDT, FYEKMQ (reference sequence). CDR3 residues: CASSKNRDSLSTDTQYF. The CDR3 DNA reads TGTGCCAGCAGCAAGAACAGGGATTCACTCAGCACAGATACGCAGTATTTT.

This clone has only one observation. The rearrangement links TRBV9 to TRBJ2-3; D call uncertain. Per the germline V gene, CDR1 is SGDLS and CDR2 is YYNGEE. There are 12 residues in the CDR3. V was clipped by 4 bases and J by 5 bases, with 8 bases between them. CDR3 DNA: TGTGCCAGCAGCCCACATAAAGATACGCAGTATTTT. This codes for CASSPHKDTQYF.

The chain uses TRBV5-1 and TRBJ1-1; no firm D call. CDR1 is SGHRS and CDR2 is YFSETQ in the germline V gene. The CDR3 length is 15 residues. V dropped 2 bases and J dropped 1 base, with 12 bases sitting between them. The CDR3 DNA follows: TGCGCCAGCAGCTTAGTGGGCAGCTGGAACACTGAAGCTTTCTTT. Protein sequence: CASSLVGSWNTEAFF.

V usage is TRBV11-2 and J usage is TRBJ1-5, with D uncertain. Trimming removed 4 bases from V and 2 bases from J, with 6 bases in between. This CDR3 has 13 amino acids. The germline V gene encodes CDR1 SGHAT and CDR2 FQNNGV. CDR3 DNA sequence: TGTGCCAGCAGCTCCCAAGGCAATCAGCCCCAGCATTTT. Translation: CASSSQGNQPQHF. The full variable domain, its missing parts supplied by reference TRBV11-2 and TRBJ1-5, is EAGVAQSPRYKIIEKRQSVAFWCNPISGHATLYWYQQILGQGPKLLIQFQNNGVVDDSQLPKDRFSAERLKGVDSTLKIQPAKLEDSAVYLCASSSQGNQPQHFGDGTRLSIL.

This clone was counted once. V gene TRBV7-9 combines with J gene TRBJ2-7; D is perhaps TRBD1 (5 bases). The CDR3 is 11 residues long. The V gene's germline CDR1 is SEHNR and CDR2 FQNEAQ (reference sequence). V gave up 1 base and J gave up 11 bases, with 9 bases separating them. CDR3 nucleotides: TGTGCCAGCAGCTTAGGGGGCGGCAAGTACTTC. Amino acid sequence: CASSLGGGKYF.

The chain employs TRBV6-6 and TRBJ2-5; D might be TRBD2 (6 bases). This CDR3 has 14 amino acids. CDR1 is MNHNY, CDR2 SVGAGI, per germline (reference sequence). The V end lost 5 bases, the J end lost 2 bases, and 12 bases lay between the germline ends. The CDR3 DNA follows: TGTGCCAGCAGTACACCGGGACTGCAAGAGACCCAGTACTTC. Translating gives CASSTPGLQETQYF.

V is TRBV15 and J is TRBJ2-1, with TRBD1 matching 8 bases. This CDR3 is built from 14 residues. V gave up 8 bases and J gave up 4 bases; unmatched junction bases: 7. CDR1 and CDR2 from the germline V gene are LNHNV and YYDKDF (reference sequence). CDR3: CATGGTGEYNEQFF. In DNA, the CDR3 is TGTGCCACCGGGGGGACAGGCGAATACAATGAGCAGTTCTTC.

V usage is TRBV11-2 and J usage is TRBJ2-7; the D gene is possibly TRBD1 (7 bases). The length of the CDR3 is 15 residues. From germline, CDR1 is SGHAT and CDR2 FQNNGV. Between the trimmed V and J ends, which lost 5 bases and 0 bases, there was a span of 14 bases. CDR3 residues: CASSPPGGYSYEQYF. The CDR3 DNA is TGTGCCAGCAGCCCCCCAGGGGGGTACTCCTACGAGCAGTACTTC.

The chain has TRBV7-3 and TRBJ2-1; TRBD2 agrees at 8 bases. Trimming removed 5 bases from V and 0 bases from J; junction bases left unmatched: 3. CDR3 length: 15 amino acids. Germline CDR1 reads SGHTA; CDR2 reads FQGTGA. The CDR3 sequence: CASSRGLGSYNEQFF. The CDR3 bases are TGTGCCAGCAGCCGGGGACTAGGCTCCTACAATGAGCAGTTCTTC. Full variable domain (remainder filled in from reference TRBV7-3 and TRBJ2-1): GAGVSQTPSNKVTEKGKYVELRCDPISGHTALYWYRQSLGQGPEFLIYFQGTGAADDSGLPNDRFFAVRPEGSVSTLKIQRTERGDSAVYLCASSRGLGSYNEQFFGPGTRLTVL.

The chain is built from TRBV3-1 (or the pseudogene TRBV3-2) and TRBJ2-4; TRBD1 matches 9 bases. Germline V CDR1 and CDR2: LGHDT, YNNKEL (reference sequence). The CDR3 consists of 16 residues. The V and J ends lost 5 bases and 1 base, in that order; junction bases with no gene match: 6. In nucleotides, the CDR3 is TGTGCCAGCAGCGTATCCGGGACAGGGGCCAAAAACATTCAGTACTTC. Encoded protein: CASSVSGTGAKNIQYF.

The chain carries TRBV6-2 or TRBV6-3 and TRBJ2-2, with D unresolved. The CDR3 runs 15 residues. The germline V gene encodes CDR1 MNHEY and CDR2 SVGEGT. Between the trimmed V and J ends, which lost 6 bases and 2 bases, there was a span of 13 bases. The CDR3, as DNA: TGTGCCAGCAGGCCTACAGCACTAAACACCGGGGAGCTGTTTTTT. This encodes CASRPTALNTGELFF.

The chain combines TRBV3-1 (or the pseudogene TRBV3-2) with TRBJ2-1, with TRBD2 matching 9 bases. The CDR3 sequence is 15 residues long. The V segment lost 1 base and the J segment 9 bases; nucleotides outside the gene matches: 7. CDR1 is LGHDT and CDR2 is YNNKEL in the germline V gene (reference sequence). The DNA for the CDR3 is TGTGCCAGCAGCCAAGTGCGGGGGGGCTTCGGTGAGCAGTTCTTC. It specifies CASSQVRGGFGEQFF.

J is TRBJ1-4 and V is TRBV5-1; 8 bases are a match to TRBD1. The CDR3 consists of 14 residues. Trimming cost V 3 bases and J 4 bases; bases outside gene matches: 2. The germline V gene encodes CDR1 SGHRS and CDR2 YFSETQ. CDR3 DNA sequence: TGCGCCAGCAGCTACACAGGGGGTAATGAAAAACTGTTTTTT. This encodes CASSYTGGNEKLFF.

The chain recombines TRBV11-2 with TRBJ2-7, with 12 bases identical to TRBD1. This CDR3 region has 14 residues. V dropped 5 bases and J dropped 7; count of bases not matched to a gene: 6. Germline loops: CDR1 SGHAT, CDR2 FQNNGV. The CDR3 DNA sequence: TGTGCCAGCAGCCCGGGACAGGGGGCTGGAGAGCAGTACTTC. It translates to CASSPGQGAGEQYF. The complete variable domain, with remaining parts taken from reference TRBV11-2 and TRBJ2-7, reads EAGVAQSPRYKIIEKRQSVAFWCNPISGHATLYWYQQILGQGPKLLIQFQNNGVVDDSQLPKDRFSAERLKGVDSTLKIQPAKLEDSAVYLCASSPGQGAGEQYFGPGTRLTVT.

This chain links TRBV2 with TRBJ2-1; D is possibly TRBD1 or TRBD2 (5 bases each). Germline V lookup: CDR1 SNHLY, CDR2 FYNNEI. The CDR3 extends over 12 amino acids. V was trimmed by 8 bases and J by 2 bases, leaving 7 bases between them. In DNA form, the CDR3 reads TGTGCCAGCGGGGGTCCCTACAATGAGCAGTTCTTC. This encodes CASGGPYNEQFF.

J is TRBJ2-7 and V is TRBV28, with 7 positions matching TRBD2. The germline gives CDR1 MDHEN, CDR2 SYDVKM. This CDR3 spans 19 amino acids. With 3 bases clipped from V and 3 bases from J, the junction kept 20 bases outside the gene matches. DNA of the CDR3: TGTGCCAGCAGTTTTGTCGTAGGAGTCCCTCGGGGGGAGTACTACGAGCAGTACTTC. Protein: CASSFVVGVPRGEYYEQYF.

The chain carries TRBV15 and TRBJ2-5, with a possible D match to TRBD1 (6 bases). CDR3 length equals 12 residues. In germline, CDR1 is LNHNV, CDR2 YYDKDF (reference sequence). Trimming left V 1 base short and J 7 bases short, with 7 bases between. The CDR3 region is CATSRARGTQYF. Here the CDR3 DNA reads TGTGCCACCAGCAGAGCCAGGGGGACCCAGTACTTC.

A single count supports this clone. V usage is TRBV19 and J usage is TRBJ1-1, with a weak D call TRBD1 (5 bases). V was clipped by 8 bases and J by 6 bases, with 13 bases between them. This CDR3 contains 12 residues. Germline values: CDR1 LNHDA, CDR2 SQIVND (reference sequence). The CDR3 DNA reads as TGTGCCAGTGTGAGGGGCAAATCTGAAGCTTTCTTT. Its translation: CASVRGKSEAFF.